The 21 T cell receptor beta chains below all came from one sample that was sequenced in a study of blood T cell repertoires in COVID-19. The table came from immunoSEQ multiplex PCR; TCRdb's copy has only in-frame clones and leaves some out. This table holds about 280,000 clones, approximately 81% found once. The specimen was PBMCs or T cells enriched from blood (not recorded which). The origin of the receptors is a woman aged 45-60 years who had recovered from COVID-19.

V usage is TRBV7-2 and J usage is TRBJ2-7, with D perhaps TRBD1 (6 bases). CDR1 is SGHTA, CDR2 FQGNSA, per germline. Trimming took off 3 bases at V and 0 bases at J, with 12 bases between the two ends. The CDR3 consists of 15 residues. The CDR3: CASSLDSESSYEQYF. The CDR3 DNA sequence: TGTGCCAGCAGCTTGGACAGTGAGAGCTCCTACGAGCAGTACTTC. The full variable domain, rest sourced from reference TRBV7-2 and TRBJ2-7, is GAGVSQSPSNKVTEKGKDVELRCDPISGHTALYWYRQSLGQGLEFLIYFQGNSAPDKSGLPSDRFSAERTGGSVSTLTIQRTQQEDSAVYLCASSLDSESSYEQYFGPGTRLTVT.

The rearrangement uses TRBV5-4 and TRBJ1-2; TRBD1 matches at 9 bases. V lost 0 bases, J lost 8 bases, and 8 bases stayed unmatched. This CDR3 has 15 amino acids. Germline lookup yields CDR1 SGHNT and CDR2 YYREEE (reference sequence). The CDR3 nucleotides read TGTGCCAGCAGCTTGGAACAGGGGGCCACGTCGGGCTACACCTTC. This sequence encodes CASSLEQGATSGYTF. Looking up the rest from reference TRBV5-4 and TRBJ1-2 gives the full variable domain: ETGVTQSPTHLIKTRGQQVTLRCSSQSGHNTVSWYQQALGQGPQFIFQYYREEENGRGNFPPRFSGLQFPNYSSELNVNALELDDSALYLCASSLEQGATSGYTFGSGTRLTVV.

The CDR3 protein is CASSPGMNTEAFF. CDR3 sequence (DNA): TGTGCCAGCAGCCCAGGGATGAACACTGAAGCTTTCTTT. This chain links TRBV11-3 with TRBJ1-1; D may be TRBD1 (5 bases). Trimming pared 5 bases from V and 0 bases from J, leaving 7 bases between. The CDR3 length is 13 residues. Germline loops: CDR1 SGHNT, CDR2 YENEEA.

V gene TRBV11-2 combines with J gene TRBJ2-5, with D uncertain. Between the trimmed V and J ends, which lost 2 bases and 1 base, there was a span of 8 bases. Per germline, CDR1 SGHAT and CDR2 FQNNGV. This CDR3 has 14 amino acids. This CDR3 is CASSLPVSQETQYF. The CDR3 bases are TGTGCCAGCAGCTTACCGGTCTCCCAAGAGACCCAGTACTTC.

The chain is built from TRBV19 and TRBJ2-6, with 7 bases identical to TRBD1. CDR1 and CDR2 from the germline V gene are LNHDA and SQIVND (reference sequence). The CDR3 has 18 residues. V trimming: 0 bases; J trimming: 1 base; junction bases outside the gene matches: 6. The CDR3 DNA reads as TGTGCCAGTAGTATAGATACAGGGGACCTATCTGGGGCCAACGTCCTGACTTTC. Translating it yields CASSIDTGDLSGANVLTF.

The chain combines TRBV20-1 with TRBJ1-2, with TRBD1 matching over 11 bases. V dropped 3 bases and J dropped 7; count of bases not matched to a gene: 10. Per the germline V gene, CDR1 is DFQATT and CDR2 is SNEGSKA (reference sequence). The CDR3 spans 15 residues. CDR3 protein: CSASGQGAGRPGYTF. Written as DNA, the CDR3 is TGCAGTGCTAGTGGACAGGGGGCGGGCCGCCCTGGCTACACCTTC.

About this clone: Relative to the germline gene, one junction end is altered; a read error may explain this. This rearrangement joins TRBV30 to TRBJ2-7; D is possibly TRBD2 (6 bases). This CDR3 has 14 residues. The germline gives CDR1 GTSNPN, CDR2 SVGIG (reference sequence). The CDR3 here is CAWQSGLASNEQYF. The CDR3 DNA reads as TGTGCCTGGCAGTCGGGACTTGCCTCCAACGAGCAGTACTTC.

The sample holds a few counts of this clone. The chain has TRBV11-2 and TRBJ2-1, with TRBD2 matching 9 bases. From germline, CDR1 is SGHAT and CDR2 FQNNGV. After removal of 1 base from V and 5 bases from J, the junction contained 3 bases not matched to a gene. CDR3 length: 15 residues. The CDR3 here is CASSLVAGGNNEQFF. CDR3 nucleotide sequence: TGTGCCAGCAGCTTAGTGGCGGGAGGGAACAATGAGCAGTTCTTC.

CDR3 bases: TGTGCAGCTCGGAGGAACACTGAAGCTTTCTTT. This gives the protein CAARRNTEAFF. The V gene is TRBV28, the J gene TRBJ1-1, with D uncertain. CDR3 length: 11 residues. Per germline, CDR1 MDHEN and CDR2 SYDVKM.

This clone was counted once. The chain combines TRBV27 with TRBJ2-1; 11 bases are a match to TRBD2. The V gene end was trimmed by 8 bases and the J gene end by 7 bases; junction bases not matched to a gene: 10. The CDR3 has 15 residues. Germline V CDR1 and CDR2: MNHEY, SMNVEV (reference sequence). This CDR3 reads CASSIAGGPVNEQFF. The CDR3 bases are TGTGCCAGCTCGATAGCGGGAGGGCCGGTTAATGAGCAGTTCTTC.

The V call is TRBV4-2, the J call TRBJ2-3; D might be TRBD1 (6 bases). The CDR3 consists of 15 residues. The ends were cut back, 3 bases at V and 2 bases at J, with 12 bases in the middle. Germline lookup yields CDR1 LGHNA and CDR2 YNFKEQ. CDR3 nucleotide sequence: TGTGCCAGCAGCCAGGGTAGGACAGCCACAGATACGCAGTATTTT. It codes for CASSQGRTATDTQYF.

CDR3 DNA sequence: TGTGCCAGTAGTATCAGCGGGGGGGCGTTTACACATCAGGAGACCCAGTACTTC. It yields the protein CASSISGGAFTHQETQYF. The chain couples TRBV19 to TRBJ2-5; TRBD2 agrees at 10 bases. The V segment lost 3 bases and the J segment 5 bases; nucleotides outside the gene matches: 15. CDR3 length equals 18 residues. Germline CDR1 LNHDA, CDR2 SQIVND (reference sequence).

The gene calls are TRBV5-1 and TRBJ2-1; D is ambiguous. The CDR3 runs to 14 residues. V was cut by 0 bases and J by 4 bases, with 8 bases left in between. In germline, CDR1 is SGHRS, CDR2 YFSETQ. DNA of the CDR3: TGCGCCAGCAGCTTGGGGTCGGTATACAATGAGCAGTTCTTC. Translating it yields CASSLGSVYNEQFF.

The chain carries TRBV20-1 and TRBJ2-5; 10 bases are a match to TRBD2. Trimming removed 3 bases from V and 7 bases from J; junction bases left unmatched: 8. Per germline, CDR1 DFQATT and CDR2 SNEGSKA (reference sequence). This CDR3 is 14 amino acids long. The CDR3 nucleotides are TGCAGTGCTAGTTTACTAGCGGGACATAGGACCCAGTACTTC. Its translation: CSASLLAGHRTQYF.

This clone was found a few times. The genes are TRBV27 and TRBJ2-5; a weak D match, TRBD1 (6 bases). This CDR3 region has 13 residues. Per germline, CDR1 MNHEY and CDR2 SMNVEV (reference sequence). The ends were cut back, 4 bases at V and 4 bases at J, with 10 bases in the middle. The CDR3 coding sequence is TGTGCCAGCAGTTATACAGGGATAGAGACCCAGTACTTC. Translated, it gives CASSYTGIETQYF.

The chain uses TRBV7-3 and TRBJ1-2; perhaps TRBD1 as D (6 bases). The CDR3 runs to 12 residues. Germline loops: CDR1 SGHTA, CDR2 FQGTGA. The V gene lost 2 bases and the J gene lost 6 bases, with 7 bases spanning the gap. CDR3 in amino acids: CASSLGGDGYTF. The CDR3 DNA sequence: TGTGCCAGCAGCTTAGGGGGCGATGGCTACACCTTC.

This clone showed up just a few times. The chain combines TRBV5-8 with TRBJ1-1; TRBD1 might be the D (5 bases). Trimming cost V 5 bases and J 2 bases, with 13 bases left between them. The CDR3 totals 14 residues. Per germline, CDR1 SGHTS and CDR2 YDEGEE. The CDR3 here is CASRPRGTNTEAFF. The CDR3 DNA follows: TGTGCCAGCAGGCCCCGGGGGACCAACACTGAAGCTTTCTTT.

The chain has TRBV6-1 and TRBJ2-7; no clear D. The germline CDR1 and CDR2 sequences are MNHNS and SASEGT. V was trimmed by 1 base and J by 6 bases, leaving 10 bases between them. The CDR3 consists of 13 residues. The chain's CDR3 is CASSEVQVGEQYF. As DNA, the CDR3 is TGTGCCAGCAGTGAAGTTCAGGTTGGCGAGCAGTACTTC.

The chain joins TRBV6-5 to TRBJ1-2; D is ambiguous. CDR1 MNHEY and CDR2 SVGAGI come from the germline V gene. The CDR3 consists of 13 residues. The V end was cut by 7 bases, the J end by 3 bases, with 12 bases between. The CDR3 sequence is CASMRSRDYGYTF. The CDR3 coding sequence is TGTGCCAGCATGCGCTCTCGAGACTATGGCTACACCTTC.

In the case of this clone: Additional DNA sequences in this sample encode the identical CDR3. This sequence joins TRBV6-5 and TRBJ2-7; no definite D call. CDR3 length: 11 amino acids. From germline, CDR1 is MNHEY and CDR2 SVGAGI. Deletions cut 5 bases from V and 3 bases from J, with 5 bases between. The CDR3 region has the DNA TGTGCCAGCAGTAATCTCTACGAGCAGTACTTC. Translated: CASSNLYEQYF.

The genes are TRBV15 and TRBJ1-2; possibly TRBD1 for D (6 bases). The V gene lost 4 bases and the J gene lost 7 bases, with 19 bases spanning the gap. Germline loops: CDR1 LNHNV, CDR2 YYDKDF (reference sequence). CDR3 length: 15 amino acids. The CDR3 is CATSTTDRTPGGYTF. The CDR3 DNA reads TGTGCCACCAGCACTACCGACAGGACACCGGGTGGCTACACCTTC.